This entry is about one T cell receptor (beta chain). This entry is derived from a study of CD8 T cells in Susac syndrome. Study in general: Susac syndrome patients were untreated, on corticosteroids with some adding intravenous immunoglobulin, or on intravenous immunoglobulin only.

Random-hexamer reverse transcription was applied to roughly 0.5 to 1 ug RNA. TCRdb reanalysed the immunoSEQ multiplex PCR reads using MiXCR and keeps one entry per CDR3 protein. Of tens of thousands of distinct CDR3 sequences listed, 85% to 95% were seen once; the top ten hold 0.15%. Germline values: CDR1 ENHRY, CDR2 SYGVKD. This CDR3 region has 17 residues. V dropped 6 bases and J dropped 5; count of bases not matched to a gene: 10. The clonotype comes from a human donor with Susac syndrome. The sequenced sample consisted of CD4+ T cells from PBMCs. The chain uses TRBV10-3 and TRBJ2-7; TRBD2 matches 16 bases. The CDR3 sequence: CAIRSSGTSGRGNEQYF. CDR3 DNA sequence: TGTGCCATCAGGTCCTCCGGGACTAGCGGGAGGGGAAACGAGCAGTACTTC.